This record concerns one TCR beta chain sequence. Its antigen is still unknown. Method: immunoSEQ multiplex PCR; TCRdb's copy keeps in-frame clones and lacks some. The sample has more than 110,000 clones, roughly 85% seen once. The data derive from a study of T cell responses to AZD1222 COVID-19 vaccine. As for the study in general: Second doses that came at about 4 or about 12 weeks were put together. Study results and limitations: Mostly white British, mostly female donors; authors suggested clonal diversity may be underestimated. Vaccination with two AZD1222 doses was followed by a rise in Spike-specific TCR breadth and depth. Reportedly, nearly half the spike-specific TCRs target unmutated variant regions.

The CDR3 extends over 14 amino acids. Looked up from germline, CDR1 is SGHRS and CDR2 is YFSETQ. V trimming: 6 bases; J trimming: 1 base; junction bases outside the gene matches: 4. The clonotype comes from an adult in good health. The sequencing used peripheral blood, collected on day 0 of AZD1222 vaccination. V gene TRBV5-1 combines with J gene TRBJ1-1; 9 bases align to TRBD1. In nucleotides, the CDR3 is TGCGCCAGCAAGGGACAGGGATCGAACACTGAAGCTTTCTTT. Protein: CASKGQGSNTEAFF.